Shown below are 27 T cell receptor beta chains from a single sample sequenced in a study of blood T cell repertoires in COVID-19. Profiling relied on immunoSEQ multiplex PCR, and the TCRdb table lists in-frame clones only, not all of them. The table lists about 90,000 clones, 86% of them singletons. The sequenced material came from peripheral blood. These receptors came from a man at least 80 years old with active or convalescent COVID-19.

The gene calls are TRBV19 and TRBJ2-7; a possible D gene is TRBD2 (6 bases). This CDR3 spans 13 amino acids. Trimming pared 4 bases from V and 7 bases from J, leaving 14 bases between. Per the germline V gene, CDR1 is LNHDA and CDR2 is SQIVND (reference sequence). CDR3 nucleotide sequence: TGTGCCAGTAGTACCCAGTGGGGGGTGGAGCAGTACTTC. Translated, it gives CASSTQWGVEQYF.

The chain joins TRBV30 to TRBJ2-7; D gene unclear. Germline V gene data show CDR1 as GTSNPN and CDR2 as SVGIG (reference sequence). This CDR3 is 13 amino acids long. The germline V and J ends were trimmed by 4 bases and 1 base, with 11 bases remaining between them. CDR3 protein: CAWMRVGSYEQYF. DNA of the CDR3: TGTGCCTGGATGCGTGTCGGTTCCTACGAGCAGTACTTC.

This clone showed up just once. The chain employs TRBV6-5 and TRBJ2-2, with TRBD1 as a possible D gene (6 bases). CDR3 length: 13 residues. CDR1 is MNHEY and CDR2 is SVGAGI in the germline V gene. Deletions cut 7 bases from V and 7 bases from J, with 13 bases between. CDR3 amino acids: CASTGERGGELFF. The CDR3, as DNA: TGTGCCAGCACAGGGGAACGGGGCGGGGAGCTGTTTTTT.

CDR3 coding DNA: TGTGCCAGCAGCTTAGAGGGACAGTCCTACGAGCAGTACTTC. This encodes CASSLEGQSYEQYF. The rearrangement links TRBV7-2 to TRBJ2-7, with 7 bases matching TRBD1. With 1 base clipped from V and 1 base from J, the junction kept 1 base outside the gene matches. The CDR3 sequence is 14 residues long. The germline gives CDR1 SGHTA, CDR2 FQGNSA. The full variable domain, in which reference TRBV7-2 and TRBJ2-7 provide the parts outside the CDR3, is GAGVSQSPSNKVTEKGKDVELRCDPISGHTALYWYRQSLGQGLEFLIYFQGNSAPDKSGLPSDRFSAERTGGSVSTLTIQRTQQEDSAVYLCASSLEGQSYEQYFGPGTRLTVT.

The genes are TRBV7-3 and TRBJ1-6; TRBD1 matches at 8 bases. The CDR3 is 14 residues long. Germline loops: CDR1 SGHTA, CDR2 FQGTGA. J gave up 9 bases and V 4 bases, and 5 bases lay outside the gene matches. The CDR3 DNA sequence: TGTGCCAGCAGCTCCGGGACAGGCGGTTCACCCCTCCACTTT. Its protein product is CASSSGTGGSPLHF.

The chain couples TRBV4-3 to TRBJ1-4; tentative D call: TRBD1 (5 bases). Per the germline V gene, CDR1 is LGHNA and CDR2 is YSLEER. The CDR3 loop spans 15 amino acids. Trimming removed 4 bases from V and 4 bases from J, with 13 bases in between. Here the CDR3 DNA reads TGCGCCAGCAGCCCCCGTTTAAGGGGTAATGAAAAACTGTTTTTT. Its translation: CASSPRLRGNEKLFF.

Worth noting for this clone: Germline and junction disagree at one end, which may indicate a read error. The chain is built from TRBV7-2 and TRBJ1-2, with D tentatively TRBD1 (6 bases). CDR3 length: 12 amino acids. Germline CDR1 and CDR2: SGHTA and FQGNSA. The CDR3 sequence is CASSLVMGAGSF. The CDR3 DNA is TGTGCCAGCAGCTTAGTCATGGGGGCGGGCTCCTTC.

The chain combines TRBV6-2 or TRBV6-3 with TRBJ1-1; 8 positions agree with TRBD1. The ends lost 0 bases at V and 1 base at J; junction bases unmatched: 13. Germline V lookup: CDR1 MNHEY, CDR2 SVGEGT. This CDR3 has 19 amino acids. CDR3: CASSYSGAQGGRANTEAFF. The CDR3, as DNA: TGTGCCAGCAGTTACTCGGGAGCACAGGGGGGGCGCGCGAACACTGAAGCTTTCTTT.

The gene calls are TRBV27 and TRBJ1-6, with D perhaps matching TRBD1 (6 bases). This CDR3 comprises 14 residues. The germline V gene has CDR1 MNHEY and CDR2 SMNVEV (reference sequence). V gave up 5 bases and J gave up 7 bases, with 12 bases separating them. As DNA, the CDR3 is TGTGCCAGCAGTCGACAGGAACTAAATTCACCCCTCCACTTT. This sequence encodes CASSRQELNSPLHF.

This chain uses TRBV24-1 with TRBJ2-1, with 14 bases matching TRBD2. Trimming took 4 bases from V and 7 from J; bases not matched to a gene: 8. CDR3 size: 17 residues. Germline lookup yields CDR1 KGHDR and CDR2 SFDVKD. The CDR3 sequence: CATSEKGTSGSRNEQFF. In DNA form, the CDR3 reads TGTGCCACCAGTGAAAAAGGGACTAGCGGGAGTAGGAATGAGCAGTTCTTC.

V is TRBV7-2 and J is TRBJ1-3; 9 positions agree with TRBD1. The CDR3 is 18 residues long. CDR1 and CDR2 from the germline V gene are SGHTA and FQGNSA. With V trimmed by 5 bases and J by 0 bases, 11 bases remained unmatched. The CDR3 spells CASSGTGRDVHSGNTIYF. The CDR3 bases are TGTGCCAGCAGCGGGACAGGGAGGGATGTTCACTCTGGAAACACCATATATTTT.

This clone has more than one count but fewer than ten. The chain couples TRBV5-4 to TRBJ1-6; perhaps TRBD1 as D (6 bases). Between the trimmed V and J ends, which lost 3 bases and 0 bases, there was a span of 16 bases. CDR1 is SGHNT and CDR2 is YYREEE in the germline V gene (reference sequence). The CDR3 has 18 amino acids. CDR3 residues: CASSSEDSPSSYNSPLHF. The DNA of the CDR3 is TGTGCCAGCAGCTCGGAGGACAGTCCTAGCTCCTATAATTCACCCCTCCACTTT.

In DNA form, the CDR3 reads TGCAGCGCCTGGATTGGGACCGGGACAACATCCTACGAGCAGTACTTC. It translates to CSAWIGTGTTSYEQYF. The chain joins TRBV29-1 to TRBJ2-7; TRBD1 might be the D (6 bases). CDR1 and CDR2 (germline): SQVTM, ANQGSEA. Between the trimmed V and J ends, which lost 7 bases and 1 base, there was a span of 23 bases. CDR3 length: 16 amino acids.

This chain's CDR3 is CASSPDSNYGYTF. In DNA form, the CDR3 reads TGTGCCAGCAGTCCCGACAGCAACTATGGCTACACCTTC. The chain has TRBV2 and TRBJ1-2; tentatively, D is TRBD1 (5 bases). Germline-derived CDR1 and CDR2 are SNHLY and FYNNEI. With 5 bases removed from V and 2 bases from J, the gap between germline ends came to 9 bases. The CDR3 length is 13 residues. The whole variable domain, filled in from reference TRBV2 and TRBJ1-2, reads EPEVTQTPSHQVTQMGQEVILRCVPISNHLYFYWYRQILGQKVEFLVSFYNNEISEKSEIFDDQFSVERPDGSNFTLKIRSTKLEDSAMYFCASSPDSNYGYTFGSGTRLTVV.

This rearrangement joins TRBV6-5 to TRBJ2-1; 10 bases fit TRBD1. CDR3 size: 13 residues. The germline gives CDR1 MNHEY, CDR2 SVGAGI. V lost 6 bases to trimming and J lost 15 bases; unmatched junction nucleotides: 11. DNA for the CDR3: TGTGCCAGCAGCACCGCGCCGGGACAGGGGCGGTTCTTC. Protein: CASSTAPGQGRFF.

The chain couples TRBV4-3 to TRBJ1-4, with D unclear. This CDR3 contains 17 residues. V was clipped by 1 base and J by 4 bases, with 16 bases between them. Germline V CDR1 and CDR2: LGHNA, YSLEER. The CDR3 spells CASSQVFLGRSNEKLFF. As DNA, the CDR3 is TGCGCCAGCAGCCAAGTTTTTTTGGGCAGAAGTAATGAAAAACTGTTTTTT.

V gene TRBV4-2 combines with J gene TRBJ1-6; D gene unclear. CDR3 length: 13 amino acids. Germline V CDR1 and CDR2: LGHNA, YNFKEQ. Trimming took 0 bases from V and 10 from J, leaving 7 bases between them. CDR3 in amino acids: CASSQDLESPLHF. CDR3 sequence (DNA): TGTGCCAGCAGCCAAGATCTGGAGTCACCCCTCCACTTT.

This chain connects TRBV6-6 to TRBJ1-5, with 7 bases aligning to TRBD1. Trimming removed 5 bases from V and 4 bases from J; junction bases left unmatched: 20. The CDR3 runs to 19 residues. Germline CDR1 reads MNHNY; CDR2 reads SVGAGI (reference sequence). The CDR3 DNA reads TGTGCCAGCAGTCTCGCGAGAGAACCGGGACAGAACTGGAATCAGCCCCAGCATTTT. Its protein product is CASSLAREPGQNWNQPQHF.

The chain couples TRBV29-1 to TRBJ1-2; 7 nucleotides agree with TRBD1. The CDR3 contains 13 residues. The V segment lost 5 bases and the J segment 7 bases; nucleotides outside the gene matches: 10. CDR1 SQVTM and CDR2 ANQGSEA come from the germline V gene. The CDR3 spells CSVRTGVPSGYTF. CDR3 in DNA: TGCAGCGTTCGGACAGGAGTGCCATCTGGCTACACCTTC.

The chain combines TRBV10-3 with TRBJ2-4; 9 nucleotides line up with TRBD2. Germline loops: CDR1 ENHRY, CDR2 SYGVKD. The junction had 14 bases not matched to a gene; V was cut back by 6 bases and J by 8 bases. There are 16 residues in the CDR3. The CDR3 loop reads CAIRSGAGGLVDIQYF. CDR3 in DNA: TGTGCCATCAGGTCAGGGGCGGGAGGGCTAGTGGACATTCAGTACTTC.

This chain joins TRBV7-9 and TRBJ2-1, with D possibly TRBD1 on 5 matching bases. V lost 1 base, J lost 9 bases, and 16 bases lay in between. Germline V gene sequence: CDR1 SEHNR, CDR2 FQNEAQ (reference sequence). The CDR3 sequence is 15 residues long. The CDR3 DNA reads TGTGCCAGCAGCTTAGGCCAGGGTTTGGAGAGTGAGCAGTTCTTC. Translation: CASSLGQGLESEQFF.

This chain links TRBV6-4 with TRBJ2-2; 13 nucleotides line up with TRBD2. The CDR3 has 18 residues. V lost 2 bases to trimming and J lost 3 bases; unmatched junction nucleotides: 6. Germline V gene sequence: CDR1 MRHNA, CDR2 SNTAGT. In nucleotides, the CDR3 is TGTGCCAGCAGTGACAGTCCCGGACTAGCGGGAGACACCGGGGAGCTGTTTTTT. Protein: CASSDSPGLAGDTGELFF.

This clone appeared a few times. CDR3 loop: CASSLWWSSTDTQYF. In nucleotides, the CDR3 is TGTGCCAGCAGCCTATGGTGGAGTAGCACAGATACGCAGTATTTT. The genes are TRBV4-2 and TRBJ2-3; D uncertain. The CDR3 is 15 residues long. Trimming left V 4 bases short and J 0 bases short, with 11 bases between. CDR1 is LGHNA, CDR2 YNFKEQ, per germline.

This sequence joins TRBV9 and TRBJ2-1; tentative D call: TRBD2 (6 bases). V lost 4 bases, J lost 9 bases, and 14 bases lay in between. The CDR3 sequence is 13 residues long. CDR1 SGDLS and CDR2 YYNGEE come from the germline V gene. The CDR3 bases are TGTGCCAGCAGCTCTACGAACGGGGGTGAGCAGTTCTTC. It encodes CASSSTNGGEQFF.

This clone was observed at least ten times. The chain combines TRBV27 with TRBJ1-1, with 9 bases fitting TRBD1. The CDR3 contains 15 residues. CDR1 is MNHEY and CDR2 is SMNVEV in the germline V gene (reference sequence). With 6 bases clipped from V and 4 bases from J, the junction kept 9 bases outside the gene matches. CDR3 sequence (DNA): TGTGCCAGCAGCACAGGGGGCGCGGTTAGCACTGAAGCTTTCTTT. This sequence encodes CASSTGGAVSTEAFF.

The CDR3 DNA follows: TGTGCCAGCAGTTACTCCTGGACAGGCAATAATTCACCCCTCCACTTT. It translates to CASSYSWTGNNSPLHF. The chain links TRBV6-5 to TRBJ1-6; 7 bases line up with TRBD1. CDR1 is MNHEY and CDR2 is SVGAGI in the germline V gene. CDR3 length: 16 amino acids. The J segment lost 5 bases and the V segment lost 0 bases, leaving 4 bases of the junction unmatched.

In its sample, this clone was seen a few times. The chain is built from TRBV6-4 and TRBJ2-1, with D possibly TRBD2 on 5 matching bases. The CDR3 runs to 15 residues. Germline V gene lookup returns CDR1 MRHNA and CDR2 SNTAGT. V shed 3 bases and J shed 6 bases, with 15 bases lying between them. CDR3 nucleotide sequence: TGTGCCAGCAGTGATCACTCGGGGTCCCTCAATGAGCAGTTCTTC. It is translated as CASSDHSGSLNEQFF.